The clone carrying this T cell receptor beta chain showed up just a few times. The entry originates in a study of blood T cell repertoires in COVID-19. The wider study: COVID-19 samples collected from the United States, Italy and Spain covered acute and convalescent phases.

This CDR3 is built from 17 residues. Germline V gene data show CDR1 as MGHRA and CDR2 as YSYEKL. V dropped 3 bases and J dropped 5 bases, with 20 bases sitting between them. Authors' processing steps: Nucleated cell number was recorded as an estimate derived from reference gene primer amplification. Measured with immunoSEQ multiplex PCR; TCRdb has only the in-frame clones, and not every one. D and trimming come from the DNA, and the V and J calls and clone size come from that table. The data contain 350,000 or so clones, 87% of them singletons. The rearrangement joins TRBV4-1 to TRBJ1-5; perhaps TRBD1 as D (5 bases). Sequencing was performed on peripheral blood. The receptor's source is a woman in her thirties with COVID-19, enrolled during active disease. CDR3 region: CASSQVHAGWGDQPQHF. Here the CDR3 DNA reads TGCGCCAGCAGCCAGGTTCACGCAGGGTGGGGGGATCAGCCCCAGCATTTT.